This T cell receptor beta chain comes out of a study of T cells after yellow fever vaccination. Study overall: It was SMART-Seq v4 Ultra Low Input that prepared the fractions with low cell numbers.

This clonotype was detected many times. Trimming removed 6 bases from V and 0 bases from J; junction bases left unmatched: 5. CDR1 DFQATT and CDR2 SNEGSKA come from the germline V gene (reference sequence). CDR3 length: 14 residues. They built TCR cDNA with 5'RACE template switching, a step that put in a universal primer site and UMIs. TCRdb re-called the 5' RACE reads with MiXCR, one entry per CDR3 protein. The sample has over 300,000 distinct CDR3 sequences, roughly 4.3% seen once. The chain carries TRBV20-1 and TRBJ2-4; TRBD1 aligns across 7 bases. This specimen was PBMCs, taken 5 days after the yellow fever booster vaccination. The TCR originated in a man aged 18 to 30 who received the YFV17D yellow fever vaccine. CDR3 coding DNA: TGCAGTGCAAGGGGGCCTCTAGCCAAAAACATTCAGTACTTC. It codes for CSARGPLAKNIQYF.